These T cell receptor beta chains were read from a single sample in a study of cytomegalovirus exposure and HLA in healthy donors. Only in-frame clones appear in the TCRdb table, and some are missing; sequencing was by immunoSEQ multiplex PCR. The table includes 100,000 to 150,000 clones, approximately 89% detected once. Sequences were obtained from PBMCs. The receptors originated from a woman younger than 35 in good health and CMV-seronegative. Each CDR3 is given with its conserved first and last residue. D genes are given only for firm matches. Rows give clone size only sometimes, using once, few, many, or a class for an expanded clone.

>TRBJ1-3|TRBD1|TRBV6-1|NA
CASSESPGGRNTIYF
TGTGCCAGCAGTGAATCTCCAGGGGGTAGGAACACCATATATTTT
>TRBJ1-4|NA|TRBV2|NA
CASRYEKKLFF
TGTGCCAGCAGATATGAGAAAAAACTGTTTTTT
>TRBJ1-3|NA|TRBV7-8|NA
CASSLDRWGSYSGNTIYF
TGTGCCAGCAGCTTAGACCGTTGGGGCAGCTACTCTGGAAACACCATATATTTT
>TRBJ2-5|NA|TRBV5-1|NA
CASSAQIQETQYF
TGCGCCAGCAGCGCACAGATCCAAGAGACCCAGTACTTC
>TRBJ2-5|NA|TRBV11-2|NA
CASSLETQYF
TGTGCCAGCAGCCTAGAGACCCAGTACTTC
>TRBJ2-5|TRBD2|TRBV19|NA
CASSVPLAGAGIRTQYF
TGTGCCAGTAGTGTGCCGCTAGCGGGAGCGGGTATTCGGACCCAGTACTTC
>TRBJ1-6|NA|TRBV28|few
CASLGRDSPLHF
TGTGCCAGTCTGGGGCGGGACTCACCCCTCCACTTT
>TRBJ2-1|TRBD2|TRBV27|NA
CASTLFPGLALNEQFF
TGTGCCAGCACTCTATTCCCGGGACTAGCGCTGAATGAGCAGTTCTTC
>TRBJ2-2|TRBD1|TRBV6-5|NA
CASSYTPGGGELFF
TGTGCCAGCAGTTACACCCCAGGGGGCGGGGAGCTGTTTTTT
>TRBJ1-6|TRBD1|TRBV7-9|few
CASSLAGQGNSPLHF
TGTGCCAGCAGCTTAGCGGGACAGGGGAATTCACCCCTCCACTTT
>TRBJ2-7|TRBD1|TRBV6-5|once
CASSYGTGDYEQYF
TGTGCCAGCAGTTACGGGACAGGGGACTACGAGCAGTACTTC
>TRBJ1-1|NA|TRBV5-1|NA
CASSDPQGNTEAFF
TGCGCCAGCAGCGATCCACAGGGGAACACTGAAGCTTTCTTT
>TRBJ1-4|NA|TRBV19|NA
CASSIQGTREGKLFF
TGTGCCAGTAGTATTCAGGGGACCAGGGAAGGAAAACTGTTTTTT
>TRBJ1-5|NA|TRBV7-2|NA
CASSLKAREVSNQPQHF
TGTGCCAGCAGCTTAAAGGCCAGGGAAGTAAGCAATCAGCCCCAGCATTTT
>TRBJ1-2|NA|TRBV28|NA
CASSSPARYGYTF
TGTGCCAGCAGTTCCCCCGCTCGGTATGGCTACACCTTC
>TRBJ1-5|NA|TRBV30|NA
CAWSSSPGGNQPQHF
TGTGCCTGGAGTTCAAGCCCGGGAGGCAATCAGCCCCAGCATTTT
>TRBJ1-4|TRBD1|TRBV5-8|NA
CASSFSWTGGEKLFF
TGTGCCAGCAGCTTTTCCTGGACAGGGGGTGAAAAACTGTTTTTT
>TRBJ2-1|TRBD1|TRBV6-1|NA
CASSVLDRGNEQFF
TGTGCCAGCAGTGTCCTAGACAGGGGGAATGAGCAGTTCTTC